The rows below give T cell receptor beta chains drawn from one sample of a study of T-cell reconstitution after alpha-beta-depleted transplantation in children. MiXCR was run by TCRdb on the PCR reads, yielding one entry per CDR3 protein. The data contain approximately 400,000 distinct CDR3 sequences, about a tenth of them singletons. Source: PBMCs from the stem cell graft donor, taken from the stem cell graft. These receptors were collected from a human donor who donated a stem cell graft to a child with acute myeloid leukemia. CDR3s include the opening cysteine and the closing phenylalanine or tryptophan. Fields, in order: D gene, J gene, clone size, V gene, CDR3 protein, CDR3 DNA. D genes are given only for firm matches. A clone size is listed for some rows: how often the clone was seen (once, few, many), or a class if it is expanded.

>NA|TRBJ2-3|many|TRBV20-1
CSAPDGRGTDTQYF
TGCAGTGCTCCCGATGGGCGGGGCACAGATACGCAGTATTTT
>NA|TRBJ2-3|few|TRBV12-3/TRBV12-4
CASSFGGRADTQYF
TGTGCCAGCAGTTTTGGGGGTAGGGCAGATACGCAGTATTTT
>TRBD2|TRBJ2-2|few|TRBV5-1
CASSLDGGAHTGELFF
TGCGCCAGCAGCTTGGACGGGGGGGCCCACACCGGGGAGCTGTTTTTT
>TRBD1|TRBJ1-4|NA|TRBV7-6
CASSPGSRGNEKLFF
TGTGCCAGCAGCCCAGGGTCCAGGGGGAATGAAAAACTGTTTTTT
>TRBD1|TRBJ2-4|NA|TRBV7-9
CASSLSGTGGVNIQYF
TGTGCCAGCAGCTTATCTGGGACAGGGGGTGTGAACATTCAGTACTTC
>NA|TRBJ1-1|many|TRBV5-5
CASSLLGEGTEAFF
TGTGCCAGCAGCTTGCTAGGGGAAGGCACTGAAGCTTTCTTT
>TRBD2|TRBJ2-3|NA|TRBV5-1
CASSLETPTSVPTDTQYF
TGCGCCAGCAGCTTGGAGACTCCGACTAGCGTACCCACAGATACGCAGTATTTT
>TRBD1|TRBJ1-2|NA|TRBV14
CASSQTTGRANYGYTF
TGTGCCAGCAGCCAGACGACAGGGCGGGCTAACTATGGCTACACCTTC
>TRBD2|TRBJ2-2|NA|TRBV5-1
CASSSTPGGLNTGELFF
TGCGCCAGCAGCTCCACTCCGGGGGGACTGAACACCGGGGAGCTGTTTTTT
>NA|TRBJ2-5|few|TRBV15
CATSIPARGETQYF
TGTGCCACCAGCATCCCAGCTAGGGGAGAGACCCAGTACTTC
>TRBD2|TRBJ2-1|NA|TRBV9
CASSVELAPNNEQFF
TGTGCCAGCAGCGTAGAACTAGCGCCGAACAATGAGCAGTTCTTC
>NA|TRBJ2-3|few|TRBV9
CASSVEDGRTDTQYF
TGTGCCAGCAGCGTAGAGGACGGACGCACAGATACGCAGTATTTT
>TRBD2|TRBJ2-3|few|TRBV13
CASSGRLAGGRDTDTQYF
TGTGCCAGCAGCGGTCGACTAGCGGGGGGGCGGGACACAGATACGCAGTATTTT
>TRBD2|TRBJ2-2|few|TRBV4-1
CASSHDSTSGGHLTNTGELFF
TGCGCCAGCAGCCACGACTCGACTAGCGGGGGGCACCTAACGAACACCGGGGAGCTGTTTTTT
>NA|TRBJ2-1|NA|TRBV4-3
CASKQGGASSYNEQFF
TGCGCCAGCAAACAAGGCGGGGCTTCCTCCTACAATGAGCAGTTCTTC
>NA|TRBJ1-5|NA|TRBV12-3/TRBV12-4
CASRTGTLGEQPQHF
TGTGCCAGCAGAACCGGGACCCTCGGAGAACAGCCCCAGCATTTT
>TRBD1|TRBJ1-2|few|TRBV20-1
CSARDSGTGVYGYTF
TGCAGTGCTAGAGATTCCGGGACAGGGGTTTATGGCTACACCTTC
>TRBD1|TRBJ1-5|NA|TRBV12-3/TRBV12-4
CASSLRQGGSNQPQHF
TGTGCCAGCAGTCTGAGGCAGGGGGGTAGCAATCAGCCCCAGCATTTT
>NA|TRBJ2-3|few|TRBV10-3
CAISDSNTDTQYF
TGTGCCATCAGTGATTCGAATACAGATACGCAGTATTTT
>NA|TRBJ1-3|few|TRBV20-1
CSARDPSHTIYF
TGCAGTGCTAGAGATCCGTCGCACACCATATATTTT
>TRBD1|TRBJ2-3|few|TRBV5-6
CASSSTGGGTDTQYF
TGTGCCAGCAGCTCGACAGGGGGCGGCACAGATACGCAGTATTTT
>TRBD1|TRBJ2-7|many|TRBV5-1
CASSPQGGGTYEQYF
TGCGCCAGCAGCCCCCAAGGGGGCGGAACCTACGAGCAGTACTTC
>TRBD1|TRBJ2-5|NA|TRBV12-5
CASAPGQGWQTQYF
TGTGCTAGTGCCCCCGGACAGGGGTGGCAGACCCAGTACTTC
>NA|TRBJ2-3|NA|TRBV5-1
CASTLPATDTQYF
TGCGCCAGCACCTTACCTGCCACAGATACGCAGTATTTT
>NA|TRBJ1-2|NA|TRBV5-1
CASSLGAGSDGYTF
TGCGCCAGCAGCTTGGGGGCCGGGAGCGATGGCTACACCTTC
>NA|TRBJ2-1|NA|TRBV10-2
CASQANEQFF
TGCGCCAGCCAGGCCAATGAGCAGTTCTTC
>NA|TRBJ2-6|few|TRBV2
CATSENSGANVLTF
TGTGCAACCTCGGAGAACTCTGGGGCCAACGTCCTGACTTTC
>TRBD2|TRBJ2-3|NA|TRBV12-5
CASGRGVSTTDTQYF
TGTGCTAGTGGCCGGGGGGTGTCTACCACAGATACGCAGTATTTT
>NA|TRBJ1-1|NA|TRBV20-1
CSASGTLNTEVFF
TGCAGTGCTAGTGGGACGTTGAACACTGAAGTTTTCTTT
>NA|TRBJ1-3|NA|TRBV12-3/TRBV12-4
CATFKHSGNTIYF
TGTGCCACCTTCAAACACTCTGGAAACACCATATATTTT
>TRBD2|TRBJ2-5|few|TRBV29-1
CSVEDPSGSSQETQYF
TGCAGCGTTGAAGATCCTAGCGGGAGTTCCCAAGAGACCCAGTACTTC
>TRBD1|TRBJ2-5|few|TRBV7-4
CASSLAPDRACGTQYF
TGTGCCAGCAGCTTAGCCCCCGACAGGGCCTGTGGGACCCAGTACTTC
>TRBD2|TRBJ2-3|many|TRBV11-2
CASSLLLAGTDTQYF
TGTGCCAGCAGCTTACTACTAGCGGGGACAGATACGCAGTATTTT
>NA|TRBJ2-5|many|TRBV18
CASSPPGGSRETQYF
TGTGCCAGCTCACCACCCGGGGGCTCCAGAGAGACCCAGTACTTC
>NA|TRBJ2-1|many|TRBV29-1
CSLSGTQRYNEQFF
TGCAGTTTGAGTGGGACACAACGCTACAATGAGCAGTTCTTC